This T cell receptor (beta chain) emerged from a study of Ad26.COV2.S vaccination and SARS-CoV-2 variants. Whole-study findings and limits: For non-spike TCRs, breadth in vaccine recipients resembled that in placebo recipients.

Some clones are missing from TCRdb's copy, which holds only in-frame ones; the method was immunoSEQ multiplex PCR. The table lists around 310,000 clones, about 90% of them singletons, with 4.5% to 5.5% in the top ten. Comments on this clone: As yet, its antigen is unknown.

From germline, CDR1 is SGHTS and CDR2 YDEGEE. V dropped 4 bases and J dropped 3; count of bases not matched to a gene: 2. This CDR3 has 13 amino acids. Treatment described: over 15 received Ad26.COV2.S at low or high dose, single or two shots; about 5 received placebo; per-sample allocation not given. Sampling happened 63 days after the first vaccine or placebo injection. The receptor was derived from a person between 18 and 60 years old who received the Ad26.COV2.S COVID-19 vaccine or a placebo. The chain employs TRBV5-8 and TRBJ2-7; 9 positions match TRBD1. The source material was peripheral blood, sampled in a trial of Ad26.COV2.S vaccine versus placebo. Here the CDR3 reads CASSRDRDYEQYF. DNA for the CDR3: TGTGCCAGCAGCAGGGACAGGGACTACGAGCAGTACTTC. The whole variable domain, filled in from reference TRBV5-8 and TRBJ2-7, reads EAGVTQSPTHLIKTRGQQATLRCSPISGHTSVYWYQQALGLGLQFLLWYDEGEERNRGNFPPRFSGRQFPNYSSELNVNALELEDSALYLCASSRDRDYEQYFGPGTRLTVT.